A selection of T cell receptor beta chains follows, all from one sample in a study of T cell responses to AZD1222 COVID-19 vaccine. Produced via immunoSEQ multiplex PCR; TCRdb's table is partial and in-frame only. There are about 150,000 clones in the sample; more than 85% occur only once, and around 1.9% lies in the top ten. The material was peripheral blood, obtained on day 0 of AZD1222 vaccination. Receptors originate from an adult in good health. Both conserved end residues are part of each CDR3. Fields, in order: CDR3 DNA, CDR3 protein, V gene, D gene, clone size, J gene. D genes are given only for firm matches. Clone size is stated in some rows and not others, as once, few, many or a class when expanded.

CDR3nt: TGTGCCAGCAGCCGGGACAGGGTATTAAGGCTCCAGTATTTT
CDR3aa: CASSRDRVLRLQYF
v_gene: TRBV5-6
d_gene: TRBD1
abundance: -
j_gene: TRBJ2-3

CDR3nt: TGTGCCAGCAGCCAAGAAAGTAGGACAGGGGAAATCACCGGGGAGCTGTTTTTT
CDR3aa: CASSQESRTGEITGELFF
v_gene: TRBV4-2
d_gene: TRBD1
abundance: -
j_gene: TRBJ2-2

CDR3nt: TGCGCCAGCAGCTTGAGGACTAGCGGAGACACCGGGGAGCTGTTTTTT
CDR3aa: CASSLRTSGDTGELFF
v_gene: TRBV5-1
d_gene: TRBD2
abundance: once
j_gene: TRBJ2-2

CDR3nt: TGTGCCAGCAGTTCATACGCCTCCTACAATGAGCAGTTCTTC
CDR3aa: CASSSYASYNEQFF
v_gene: TRBV27
d_gene: -
abundance: once
j_gene: TRBJ2-1

CDR3nt: TGCGCCAGCAGCTTAGCCCCCGGACAGGGGGCTGAAGAGACCCAGTACTTC
CDR3aa: CASSLAPGQGAEETQYF
v_gene: TRBV5-1
d_gene: TRBD1
abundance: -
j_gene: TRBJ2-5

CDR3nt: TGTGCCAGCAGTTACGGAGGACAGCTGAACACTGAAGCTTTCTTT
CDR3aa: CASSYGGQLNTEAFF
v_gene: TRBV6-5
d_gene: -
abundance: -
j_gene: TRBJ1-1

CDR3nt: TGTGCCAGCAGTCATCCGGGACAGGGTTCTGAGCAGTACTTC
CDR3aa: CASSHPGQGSEQYF
v_gene: TRBV6-5
d_gene: TRBD1
abundance: -
j_gene: TRBJ2-7

CDR3nt: TGTGCCAGCAGCCCGGGACAGGGAAGAGAGACCCAGTACTTC
CDR3aa: CASSPGQGRETQYF
v_gene: TRBV5-8
d_gene: TRBD1
abundance: -
j_gene: TRBJ2-5

CDR3nt: TGTGCCAGCAACATGGGGAGCGGGGGGGCCGGTGAGCAGTTCTTC
CDR3aa: CASNMGSGGAGEQFF
v_gene: TRBV11-2
d_gene: TRBD2
abundance: once
j_gene: TRBJ2-1

CDR3nt: TGTGCCAGCAGTTACGGGACCCAGTCCTACAATGAGCAGTTCTTC
CDR3aa: CASSYGTQSYNEQFF
v_gene: TRBV6-6
d_gene: -
abundance: -
j_gene: TRBJ2-1

CDR3nt: TGTGCCAGCAGCACCCGGGACATGAACACTGAAGCTTTCTTT
CDR3aa: CASSTRDMNTEAFF
v_gene: TRBV13
d_gene: -
abundance: -
j_gene: TRBJ1-1

CDR3nt: TGTGCCAGCAGCTTTTTTGAGGGGCGCGGGTACGAGCAGTACTTC
CDR3aa: CASSFFEGRGYEQYF
v_gene: TRBV5-6
d_gene: -
abundance: -
j_gene: TRBJ2-7

CDR3nt: TGTGCCAGCAGCCAAGATCTGGCAGCCCGGGGCTACACCTTC
CDR3aa: CASSQDLAARGYTF
v_gene: TRBV3-1/TRBV3-2
d_gene: -
abundance: -
j_gene: TRBJ1-2

CDR3nt: TGTGCCAGCAGGCGGACGGCGGACAATCAGCCCCAGCATTTT
CDR3aa: CASRRTADNQPQHF
v_gene: TRBV5-5
d_gene: -
abundance: -
j_gene: TRBJ1-5

CDR3nt: TGTGCCACCAGACAGGGGACCGGGCCCCAGCATTTT
CDR3aa: CATRQGTGPQHF
v_gene: TRBV24-1
d_gene: TRBD1
abundance: -
j_gene: TRBJ1-5

CDR3nt: TGTGCCAGCAGTCCCTCCGGGACAGCTGGAAACACCATATATTTT
CDR3aa: CASSPSGTAGNTIYF
v_gene: TRBV27
d_gene: TRBD1
abundance: -
j_gene: TRBJ1-3

CDR3nt: TGTGCCAGCGCCGGTGGGGTAAGGGAGACCCAGTACTTC
CDR3aa: CASAGGVRETQYF
v_gene: TRBV7-8
d_gene: -
abundance: -
j_gene: TRBJ2-5

CDR3nt: TGTGCCAGCAGTGAAATGCAGGGATACGAGCAGTACTTC
CDR3aa: CASSEMQGYEQYF
v_gene: TRBV2
d_gene: -
abundance: -
j_gene: TRBJ2-7

CDR3nt: TGCGCCAGCAGCCAATTGGTCTACAGGGAGCAGTTCTTC
CDR3aa: CASSQLVYREQFF
v_gene: TRBV4-1
d_gene: -
abundance: once
j_gene: TRBJ2-1

CDR3nt: TGTGCCAGCAGCCAATCAAAGCTAGCGGGGGCCACCGGGGAGCTGTTTTTT
CDR3aa: CASSQSKLAGATGELFF
v_gene: TRBV3-1/TRBV3-2
d_gene: TRBD2
abundance: -
j_gene: TRBJ2-2

CDR3nt: TGTGCCAGCAGTTACTCGGCCAGCTCCTATAATTCACCCCTCCACTTT
CDR3aa: CASSYSASSYNSPLHF
v_gene: TRBV6-5
d_gene: -
abundance: once
j_gene: TRBJ1-6

CDR3nt: TGTGCCAGCAGCTTAGGGACAGGGGCGGGAGGTGAGACCCAGTACTTC
CDR3aa: CASSLGTGAGGETQYF
v_gene: TRBV5-4
d_gene: TRBD1
abundance: -
j_gene: TRBJ2-5

CDR3nt: TGTGCCAGCAGCTCTCGAGACGCTAGCACCGGGGAGCTGTTTTTT
CDR3aa: CASSSRDASTGELFF
v_gene: TRBV7-3
d_gene: -
abundance: -
j_gene: TRBJ2-2

CDR3nt: TGCAGCGTCAGAAGGACGGACTCCCTTGAAAAACTGTTTTTT
CDR3aa: CSVRRTDSLEKLFF
v_gene: TRBV29-1
d_gene: -
abundance: -
j_gene: TRBJ1-4

CDR3nt: TGTGCCAGTAGTACTCCAGGGGTGGATAATTCACCCCTCCACTTT
CDR3aa: CASSTPGVDNSPLHF
v_gene: TRBV19
d_gene: -
abundance: few
j_gene: TRBJ1-6

CDR3nt: TGTGCCAGCGGGGGACAGGGGACCCCTTGGGGCACTGAAGCTTTCTTT
CDR3aa: CASGGQGTPWGTEAFF
v_gene: TRBV19
d_gene: TRBD1
abundance: -
j_gene: TRBJ1-1

CDR3nt: TGCAGTGCTAGTTCCCGACGGCGGGCAGGGAATCAGCCCCAGCATTTT
CDR3aa: CSASSRRRAGNQPQHF
v_gene: TRBV20-1
d_gene: -
abundance: -
j_gene: TRBJ1-5

CDR3nt: TGTGCCAGTCGGGGAGCGGGAGCGTCCTACGAGCAGTACTTC
CDR3aa: CASRGAGASYEQYF
v_gene: TRBV6-5
d_gene: TRBD2
abundance: once
j_gene: TRBJ2-7

CDR3nt: TGCGCCAGCAGCTTGGCTGGTAGGTTGAATCAGCCCCAGCATTTT
CDR3aa: CASSLAGRLNQPQHF
v_gene: TRBV5-1
d_gene: -
abundance: -
j_gene: TRBJ1-5

CDR3nt: TGTGCCAGCAGCTTAATCCCGGCTGTTTACGAGCAGTACTTC
CDR3aa: CASSLIPAVYEQYF
v_gene: TRBV7-2
d_gene: -
abundance: -
j_gene: TRBJ2-7

CDR3nt: TGTGCCAGCAGCTCCTCCACCGGGACAGGCTCCTACGAGCAGTACTTC
CDR3aa: CASSSSTGTGSYEQYF
v_gene: TRBV5-5
d_gene: TRBD1
abundance: -
j_gene: TRBJ2-7

CDR3nt: TGTGCCAGCAGGGACAGCGTCCTACTGAACACTGAAGCTTTCTTT
CDR3aa: CASRDSVLLNTEAFF
v_gene: TRBV6-5
d_gene: -
abundance: -
j_gene: TRBJ1-1

CDR3nt: TGTGCCAGTAGTGGTACTTGGTTGGACAGGGGCCGGGGCTACACCTTC
CDR3aa: CASSGTWLDRGRGYTF
v_gene: TRBV19
d_gene: TRBD1
abundance: -
j_gene: TRBJ1-2

CDR3nt: TGTGCCAGCAGCCAAGACAGGGGCCAGGGCACGCAGTATTTT
CDR3aa: CASSQDRGQGTQYF
v_gene: TRBV5-4
d_gene: TRBD1
abundance: -
j_gene: TRBJ2-3

CDR3nt: TGTGCCAGCAGTGGGAGACGGGGAGGCACAGATACGCAGTATTTT
CDR3aa: CASSGRRGGTDTQYF
v_gene: TRBV2
d_gene: -
abundance: -
j_gene: TRBJ2-3

CDR3nt: TGTGCCAGCAGCTTGGCCGTTGGTCCCTACGAGCAGTACTTC
CDR3aa: CASSLAVGPYEQYF
v_gene: TRBV5-4
d_gene: -
abundance: -
j_gene: TRBJ2-7

CDR3nt: TGTGCCAGCAGGCCCCTTAGCGGAGAGGGAGAGACCCAGTACTTC
CDR3aa: CASRPLSGEGETQYF
v_gene: TRBV27
d_gene: -
abundance: once
j_gene: TRBJ2-5

CDR3nt: TGTGCCAGCAGTTATGGCAACTCTGGAAACACCATATATTTT
CDR3aa: CASSYGNSGNTIYF
v_gene: TRBV6-5
d_gene: -
abundance: once
j_gene: TRBJ1-3

CDR3nt: TGCGCCAGCAGCCCAGGGACTAGCGGCATCACAGATACGCAGTATTTT
CDR3aa: CASSPGTSGITDTQYF
v_gene: TRBV5-1
d_gene: TRBD2
abundance: -
j_gene: TRBJ2-3

CDR3nt: TGTGCCAGCAGCTTTCGTGGTTATGGCTACACCTTC
CDR3aa: CASSFRGYGYTF
v_gene: TRBV5-8
d_gene: -
abundance: few
j_gene: TRBJ1-2

CDR3nt: TGTGCCACCCGCGTGGGGGCGCAGGAAGGGTACACTGAAGCTTTCTTT
CDR3aa: CATRVGAQEGYTEAFF
v_gene: TRBV10-3
d_gene: -
abundance: -
j_gene: TRBJ1-1

CDR3nt: TGTGCCATCAGTGGGGACAGCAGTGCTTTCTTT
CDR3aa: CAISGDSSAFF
v_gene: TRBV10-3
d_gene: TRBD1
abundance: -
j_gene: TRBJ1-1

CDR3nt: TGTGCCAGCAGCTTAGTAGGGGTGGGGAATTCACCCCTCCACTTT
CDR3aa: CASSLVGVGNSPLHF
v_gene: TRBV7-9
d_gene: -
abundance: -
j_gene: TRBJ1-6

CDR3nt: TGTGCCAGCAGTGAAATCGGGACTAGCGGGAGGACCCAGTACTTC
CDR3aa: CASSEIGTSGRTQYF
v_gene: TRBV2
d_gene: TRBD2
abundance: -
j_gene: TRBJ2-5

CDR3nt: TGTGCCAGCAGCCCCGAGGGGGCAGCAAACTATGGCTACACCTTC
CDR3aa: CASSPEGAANYGYTF
v_gene: TRBV7-9
d_gene: TRBD1
abundance: -
j_gene: TRBJ1-2

CDR3nt: TGCGCCAGCAGCTTGTTCCAAGGCGGCTATGGCTACACCTTC
CDR3aa: CASSLFQGGYGYTF
v_gene: TRBV5-1
d_gene: -
abundance: once
j_gene: TRBJ1-2

CDR3nt: TGTGCCAGCCGGGACAGGGGTAACCCCGGGGAGCTGTTTTTT
CDR3aa: CASRDRGNPGELFF
v_gene: TRBV3-1/TRBV3-2
d_gene: TRBD1
abundance: -
j_gene: TRBJ2-2